This T cell receptor beta chain was identified during a study of PD-1 blockade in mismatch repair-deficient tumors (dated 2017 in TCRdb). Notes on the research overall: Between late 2013 and September 2016, the trial enrolled 86 consecutive patients with 12 mismatch repair-deficient cancer types, every one of whom had been previously treated and was progressing. Tumor-associated T cell clones were tracked in the peripheral blood of patients responding to PD-1 blockade by deep sequencing of TCR CDR3 regions. Findings and caveats that apply to the study as a whole: Tumor-resident clones, often undetectable in blood before treatment, expanded rapidly after pembrolizumab and then contracted, generally before radiologic responses.

Regarding this clone: There is no known antigen for this receptor. Qualities for individual bases were not recorded, and no much larger clone is one base off.

For every enrolled patient, mismatch repair deficiency was confirmed by either polymerase chain reaction or immunohistochemistry. A few patients who responded to pembrolizumab therapy underwent TCR sequencing. The phase II trial prospectively tested pembrolizumab PD-1 blockade in advanced mismatch repair-deficient cancers regardless of tissue of origin. Peripheral blood T cell samples were serially collected before and at multiple times after PD-1 blockade was started. Blood sampling time points were reported as weeks after the first dose of pembrolizumab. The library came from the immunoSEQ multiplex PCR assay. Not all clones reach the TCRdb copy of this immuneACCESS table, which keeps in-frame sequences only. Checked studies attribute under half of the gap to unresolved V genes and leave the rest unexplained. A total of 120,000 or so clones appear in this sample, around 86% of them only once. In total, the top ten clones hold approximately 13% of the sample.

The CDR3 spans 15 residues, from the cysteine through the phenylalanine. Only the CDR3 DNA stays, 45 bases, in frame from base 1. Trimming removed 3 bases from V and 6 bases from J, leaving 15 bases between the germline ends. Per the germline V gene (reference sequence), LNHNV is the CDR1 and YYDKDF is the CDR2. This TCR derives from an adult with mismatch repair-deficient cancer. The rearrangement joined TRBV15 to TRBJ2-1; possibly the D gene is TRBD2, per 6 matching bases. This specimen was peripheral blood, taken 44 weeks after starting pembrolizumab. The CDR3 has the sequence CATSSVRDGGNEQFF. The bases are TGTGCCACCAGCAGCGTCCGGGACGGGGGCAATGAGCAGTTCTTC. Beyond the CDR3, the reference TRBV15 and TRBJ2-1 genes provide the residues; the full variable domain reads: DAMVIQNPRYQVTQFGKPVTLSCSQTLNHNVMYWYQQKSSQAPKLLFHYYDKDFNNEADTPDNFQSRRPNTSFCFLDIRSPGLGDTAMYLCATSSVRDGGNEQFFGPGTRLTVL.